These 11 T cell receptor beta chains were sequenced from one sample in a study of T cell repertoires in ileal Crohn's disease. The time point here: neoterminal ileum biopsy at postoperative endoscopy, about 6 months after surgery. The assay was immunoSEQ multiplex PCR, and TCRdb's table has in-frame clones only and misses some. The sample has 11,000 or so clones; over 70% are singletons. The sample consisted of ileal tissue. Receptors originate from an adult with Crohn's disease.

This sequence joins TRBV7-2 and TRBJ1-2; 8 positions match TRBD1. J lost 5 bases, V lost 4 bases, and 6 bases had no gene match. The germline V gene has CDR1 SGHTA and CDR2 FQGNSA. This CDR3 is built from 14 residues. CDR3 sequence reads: CASSSPDRGYGYTF. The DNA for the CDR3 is TGTGCCAGCAGCTCTCCCGACAGGGGTTATGGCTACACCTTC.

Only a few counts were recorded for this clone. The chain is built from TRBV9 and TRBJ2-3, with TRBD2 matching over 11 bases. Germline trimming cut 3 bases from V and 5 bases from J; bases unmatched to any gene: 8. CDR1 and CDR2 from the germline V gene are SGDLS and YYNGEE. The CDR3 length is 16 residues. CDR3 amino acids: CASSAISGGAGDTQYF. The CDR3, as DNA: TGTGCCAGCAGCGCCATTAGCGGGGGGGCCGGAGATACGCAGTATTTT.

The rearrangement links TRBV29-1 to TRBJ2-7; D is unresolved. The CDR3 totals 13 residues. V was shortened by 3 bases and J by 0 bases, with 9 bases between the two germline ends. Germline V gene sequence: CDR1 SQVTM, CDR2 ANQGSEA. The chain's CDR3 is CSVDLPSSYEQYF. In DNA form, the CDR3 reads TGCAGCGTTGACTTACCGAGCTCCTACGAGCAGTACTTC.

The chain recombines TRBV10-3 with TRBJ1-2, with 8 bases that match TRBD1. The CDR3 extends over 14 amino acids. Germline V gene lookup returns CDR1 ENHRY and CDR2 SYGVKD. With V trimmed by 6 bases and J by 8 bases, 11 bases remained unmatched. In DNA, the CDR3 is TGTGCCATCAGCCAGACAGGGGTATCGGGCGGCTACACCTTC. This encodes CAISQTGVSGGYTF.

The CDR3 sequence is CASSSREGTATEAFF. CDR3 coding DNA: TGTGCCAGCAGTTCCCGGGAAGGGACAGCAACTGAAGCTTTCTTT. The chain carries TRBV6-6 and TRBJ1-1, with 7 positions matching TRBD1. Germline V gene lookup returns CDR1 MNHNY and CDR2 SVGAGI (reference sequence). The CDR3 is 15 residues long. Trimming took 4 bases from V and 5 from J; bases not matched to a gene: 10.

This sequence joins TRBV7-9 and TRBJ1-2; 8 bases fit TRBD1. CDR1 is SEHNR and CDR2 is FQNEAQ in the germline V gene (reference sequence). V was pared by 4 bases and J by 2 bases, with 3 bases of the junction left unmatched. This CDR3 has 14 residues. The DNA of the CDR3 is TGTGCCAGCAGCTCCTGGACAGGGAACTATGGCTACACCTTC. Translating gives CASSSWTGNYGYTF.

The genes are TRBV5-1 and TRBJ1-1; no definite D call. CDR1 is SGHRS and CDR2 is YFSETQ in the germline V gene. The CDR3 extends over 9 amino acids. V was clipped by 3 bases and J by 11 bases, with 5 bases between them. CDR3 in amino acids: CASSSLAFF. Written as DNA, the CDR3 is TGCGCCAGCAGCTCCCTCGCTTTCTTT.

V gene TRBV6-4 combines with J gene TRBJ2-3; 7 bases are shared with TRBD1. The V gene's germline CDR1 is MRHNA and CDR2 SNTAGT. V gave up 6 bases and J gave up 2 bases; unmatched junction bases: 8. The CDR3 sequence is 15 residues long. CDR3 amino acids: CASSTGTDHTDTQYF. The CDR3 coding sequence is TGTGCCAGCAGCACCGGGACAGATCACACAGATACGCAGTATTTT.

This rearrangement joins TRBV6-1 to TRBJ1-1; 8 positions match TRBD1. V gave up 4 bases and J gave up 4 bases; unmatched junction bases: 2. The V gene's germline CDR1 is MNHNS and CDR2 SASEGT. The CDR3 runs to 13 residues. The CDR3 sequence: CASSAQGGTEAFF. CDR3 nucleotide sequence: TGTGCCAGCAGTGCACAGGGGGGCACTGAAGCTTTCTTT.

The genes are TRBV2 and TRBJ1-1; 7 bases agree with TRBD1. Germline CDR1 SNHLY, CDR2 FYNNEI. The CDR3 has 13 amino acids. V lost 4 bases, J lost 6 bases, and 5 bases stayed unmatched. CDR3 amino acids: CASSGQGFAEAFF. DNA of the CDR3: TGTGCCAGCAGTGGACAGGGCTTTGCTGAAGCTTTCTTT.

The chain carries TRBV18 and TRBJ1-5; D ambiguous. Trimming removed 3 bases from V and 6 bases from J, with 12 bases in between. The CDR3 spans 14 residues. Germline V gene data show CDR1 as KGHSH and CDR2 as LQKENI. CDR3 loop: CASSPEDRGQPQHF. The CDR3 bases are TGTGCCAGCTCACCGGAGGATCGCGGTCAGCCCCAGCATTTT.